This TCR beta chain comes out of a study of CD8 T cells in Susac syndrome. Study results and limitations: The study acknowledged a relatively small number of individuals in its TCR sequencing and HLA analysis.

Reverse transcription of about 0.5 to 1 ug RNA used random hexamers. TCRdb reprocessed the immunoSEQ multiplex PCR reads via MiXCR and lists one record per CDR3 protein. The table has roughly 130,000 distinct CDR3 sequences, 90% to 95% seen once; the top ten hold roughly 0.13%. A remark on this clonotype: Its cognate antigen is unknown.

The CDR3 spans 16 residues. Germline CDR1 and CDR2: MNHEY and SVGAGI. Germline trimming cut 4 bases from V and 6 bases from J; bases unmatched to any gene: 9. TCR beta from blood CD8+ and CD4+ T cells was sequenced. In contrast to the negatively isolated CD8+ and CD4+ T cells, TEMRA cells were FACS-enriched. The sequenced material came from CD4+ T cells from PBMCs. This chain uses TRBV6-5 with TRBJ1-3, with 10 nucleotides matching TRBD1. This receptor was taken from a human donor in good health. This CDR3 is CASSSHPGTGENTIYF. The CDR3 coding sequence is TGTGCCAGCAGTTCACACCCCGGGACAGGGGAAAACACCATATATTTT.